These 13 T cell receptor beta chains came from one sample sequenced in a study of blood T cells in healthy people across ages. A second PCR of 7 to 11 cycles used a sample-barcoded 5' primer and a J-beta primer mix. TCRdb called the 5' RACE reads again in MiXCR, with one record for every CDR3 protein. In the table there are about 760,000 distinct CDR3 sequences, about 61% of which are singletons. Sequencing input: blood. The receptors were sampled from a man aged 35-49 years in good health.

This chain links TRBV5-1 with TRBJ2-4; 7 bases match TRBD1. There are 19 residues in the CDR3. CDR1 and CDR2 from the germline V gene are SGHRS and YFSETQ. The ends lost 3 bases at V and 1 base at J; junction bases unmatched: 16. The CDR3 region is CASSSGQDADIFAKNIQYF. CDR3 nucleotide sequence: TGCGCCAGCAGCTCAGGACAGGACGCCGATATTTTTGCCAAAAACATTCAGTACTTC. The full variable domain, its missing parts supplied by reference TRBV5-1 and TRBJ2-4, is KAGVTQTPRYLIKTRGQQVTLSCSPISGHRSVSWYQQTPGQGLQFLFEYFSETQRNKGNFPGRFSGRQFSNSRSEMNVSTLELGDSALYLCASSSGQDADIFAKNIQYFGAGTRLSVL.

The sample holds a few counts of this clonotype. An end of the junction does not agree with germline; a read error may underlie this. The chain couples TRBV24-1 to TRBJ2-5, with D possibly TRBD1 on 6 matching bases. Per germline, CDR1 KGHDR and CDR2 SFDVKD. The CDR3 is 14 amino acids. The CDR3 region is CATSENRVVETQYF. As DNA, the CDR3 is TGTGCCACTAGTGAGAACAGGGTTGTTGAGACCCAGTACTTC.

The chain links TRBV28 to TRBJ2-7; D remains ambiguous. CDR3 length: 14 amino acids. Trimming removed 7 bases at V and 0 bases at J, with 13 bases between. The germline V gene has CDR1 MDHEN and CDR2 SYDVKM. CDR3 residues: CASNAGPSSYEQYF. CDR3 in DNA: TGTGCCAGCAATGCCGGGCCCAGCTCCTACGAGCAGTACTTC.

The J gene is TRBJ2-4, the V gene TRBV27, with D uncertain. The ends were cut back, 8 bases at V and 1 base at J, with 6 bases in the middle. CDR3 size: 12 residues. Germline V gene data show CDR1 as MNHEY and CDR2 as SMNVEV (reference sequence). This CDR3 reads CASGVAKNIQYF. The DNA of the CDR3 is TGTGCCAGCGGGGTGGCCAAAAACATTCAGTACTTC.

This clonotype was found once. The chain links TRBV6-6 to TRBJ1-5; possibly TRBD1 for D (6 bases). The CDR3 covers 14 residues. Germline CDR1 and CDR2: MNHNY and SVGAGI (reference sequence). The V gene lost 10 bases and the J gene lost 5 bases, with 18 bases spanning the gap. CDR3 bases: TGTGCCACTCGACAGGATTCGAGCTATCAGCCCCAGCATTTT. Its protein product is CATRQDSSYQPQHF.

The chain employs TRBV27 and TRBJ2-4; D remains ambiguous. The CDR3 is made up of 14 amino acids. The germline V gene encodes CDR1 MNHEY and CDR2 SMNVEV (reference sequence). V was shortened by 5 bases and J by 4 bases, with 12 bases between the two germline ends. The CDR3 coding sequence is TGTGCCAGCAGTAAAGGAAGTCTGAAAAACATTCAGTACTTC. This gives the protein CASSKGSLKNIQYF.

The gene calls are TRBV4-2 and TRBJ2-3; 12 bases are shared with TRBD2. Germline CDR1 is LGHNA and CDR2 is YNFKEQ. The CDR3 is 17 residues long. V trimming: 1 base; J trimming: 4 bases; junction bases outside the gene matches: 6. CDR3 region: CASSQGSSGRGADTQYF. The CDR3 DNA follows: TGTGCCAGCAGCCAAGGTTCTAGCGGGAGGGGCGCAGATACGCAGTATTTT.

This rearrangement joins TRBV6-5 to TRBJ2-5; 10 positions match TRBD2. The CDR3 is 15 residues long. V shed 7 bases and J 0 bases; nucleotides not matched to a gene: 5. The germline V gene encodes CDR1 MNHEY and CDR2 SVGAGI. The chain's CDR3 is CASKPSGGHQETQYF. CDR3 coding DNA: TGTGCCAGCAAGCCTAGCGGGGGCCACCAAGAGACCCAGTACTTC.

Concerning this clonotype itself: This may come from a read error, since a much larger clone is one base off. The chain is built from TRBV20-1 and TRBJ1-2, with TRBD1 matching over 7 bases. CDR3 size: 12 residues. Germline V CDR1 and CDR2: DFQATT, SNEGSKA (reference sequence). The CDR3 DNA is TGCAGTTCTAGAGGGACAGACTATGGCTACACCTTC. Translated, it gives CSSRGTDYGYTF.

Turning to this clonotype: A much bigger clone sits one base away, suggesting this may be a read error. The V gene is TRBV20-1, the J gene TRBJ2-3, with 16 bases that match TRBD2. This CDR3 has 18 residues. In germline, CDR1 is DFQATT, CDR2 SNEGSKA (reference sequence). CDR3 in DNA: TGCGGTGCCCGCTCGGGACTAGCGGGGGGGCACAGCACAGATACGCAGTATTTT. Translated: CGARSGLAGGHSTDTQYF.

The V and J genes are TRBV21-1 and TRBJ2-7; the tabulated D call, TRBD1, remains unverified against the DNA. TRBV21-1 is listed as a pseudogene. This CDR3 region has 14 residues. The CDR3: CASIRGQGYYEQYF. The DNA for the CDR3 is TGTGCCAGCATACGGGGACAGGGGTACTACGAGCAGTACTTC.

This sequence joins TRBV4-1 and TRBJ2-3; 8 bases agree with TRBD2. The V gene end was trimmed by 3 bases and the J gene end by 0 bases; junction bases not matched to a gene: 8. The CDR3 totals 17 residues. Germline V gives CDR1 MGHRA, CDR2 YSYEKL. The CDR3 sequence: CASSQSTSGGSTDTQYF. CDR3 nucleotides: TGCGCCAGCAGCCAGTCCACTAGCGGAGGGAGCACAGATACGCAGTATTTT.

The chain employs TRBV12-3 or TRBV12-4 and TRBJ2-5, with 10 bases identical to TRBD2. The V gene end was trimmed by 8 bases and the J gene end by 4 bases; junction bases not matched to a gene: 4. CDR3 size: 13 residues. The CDR3 nucleotides are TGTGCCAGCTCTTGGACTAGCGGAGAGACCCAGTACTTC. As protein: CASSWTSGETQYF.